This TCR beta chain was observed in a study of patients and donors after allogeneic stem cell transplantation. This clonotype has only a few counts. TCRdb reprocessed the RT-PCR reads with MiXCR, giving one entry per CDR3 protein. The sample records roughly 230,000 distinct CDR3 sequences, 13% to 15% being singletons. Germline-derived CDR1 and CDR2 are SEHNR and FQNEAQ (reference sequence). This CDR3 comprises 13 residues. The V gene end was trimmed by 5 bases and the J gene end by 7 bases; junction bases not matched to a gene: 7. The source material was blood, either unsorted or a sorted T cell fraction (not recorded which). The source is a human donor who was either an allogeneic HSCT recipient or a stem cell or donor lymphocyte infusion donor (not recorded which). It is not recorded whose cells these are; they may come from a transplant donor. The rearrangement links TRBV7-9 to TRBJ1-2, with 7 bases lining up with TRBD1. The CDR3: CASSRDRDPGYTF. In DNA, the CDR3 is TGTGCCAGCAGCCGTGACAGGGACCCTGGCTACACCTTC.